This TCR beta chain emerged from a study of T cell responses to AZD1222 COVID-19 vaccine. Whole-study context: Samples with a second dose at about 4 or about 12 weeks were pooled together.

Profiling relied on immunoSEQ multiplex PCR, and the TCRdb table lists in-frame clones only, not all of them. The data hold about 84,000 clones, with around 90% observed a single time. General study findings and limits: In a largely white British group with more females than males, clonal diversity was possibly underestimated.

As regards this clone: The target antigen is unknown.

There are 16 residues in the CDR3. CDR1 is SGHAT, CDR2 FQDESV, per germline (reference sequence). The ends lost 2 bases at V and 6 bases at J; junction bases unmatched: 10. The TCR originated in an adult in good health. Here the sequenced sample was peripheral blood, taken on day 0 of AZD1222 vaccination. V and J are TRBV11-1 and TRBJ2-7; 10 bases fit TRBD2. The CDR3 sequence: CASSLNMGAGGLEQYF. The CDR3 DNA follows: TGTGCCAGCAGCTTAAACATGGGAGCGGGAGGGCTCGAGCAGTACTTC.